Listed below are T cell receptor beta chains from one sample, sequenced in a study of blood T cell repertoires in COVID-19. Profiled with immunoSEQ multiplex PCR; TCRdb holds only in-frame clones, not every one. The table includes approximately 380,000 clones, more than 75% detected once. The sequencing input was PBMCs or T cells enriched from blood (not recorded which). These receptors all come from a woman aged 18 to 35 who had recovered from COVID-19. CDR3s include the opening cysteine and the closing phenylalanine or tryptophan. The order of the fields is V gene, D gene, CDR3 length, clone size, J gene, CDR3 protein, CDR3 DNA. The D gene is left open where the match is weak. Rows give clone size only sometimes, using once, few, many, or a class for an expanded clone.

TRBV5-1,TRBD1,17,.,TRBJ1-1,CASSLGGTAPRGTEAFF,TGCGCCAGCAGCTTGGGGGGGACAGCGCCAAGGGGCACTGAAGCTTTCTTT
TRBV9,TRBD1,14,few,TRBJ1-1,CASSVYGTATEAFF,TGTGCCAGCAGCGTCTACGGGACAGCCACTGAAGCTTTCTTT
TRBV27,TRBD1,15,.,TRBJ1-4,CASSPLGTGAEKLFF,TGTGCCAGCAGTCCGTTGGGGACAGGGGCTGAAAAACTGTTTTTT
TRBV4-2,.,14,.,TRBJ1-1,CASSQPGLRTEAFF,TGTGCCAGCAGCCAGCCAGGGTTGAGGACTGAAGCTTTCTTT
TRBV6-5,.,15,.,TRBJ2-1,CASRETGISYNEQFF,TGTGCCAGCAGGGAGACGGGGATCTCCTACAATGAGCAGTTCTTC
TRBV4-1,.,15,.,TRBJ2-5,CASSPDGRSAGTQYF,TGCGCCAGCAGCCCCGACGGTAGATCTGCGGGGACCCAGTACTTC
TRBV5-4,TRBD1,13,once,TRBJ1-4,CASSLQGAEKLFF,TGTGCCAGCAGCTTACAGGGGGCTGAAAAACTGTTTTTT
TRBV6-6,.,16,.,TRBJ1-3,CASSSPDRVSGNTIYF,TGTGCCAGCAGTTCCCCGGACAGAGTGTCTGGAAACACCATATATTTT
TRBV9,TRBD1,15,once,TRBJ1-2,CASSPTGQGFGRYTF,TGTGCCAGCAGCCCCACGGGACAGGGTTTCGGACGCTACACCTTC
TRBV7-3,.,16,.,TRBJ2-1,CASSVGQGNSYNEQFF,TGTGCCAGCAGCGTCGGTCAGGGGAACTCCTACAATGAGCAGTTCTTC
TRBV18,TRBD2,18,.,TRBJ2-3,CASSPPVGLAGRSDTQYF,TGTGCCAGCTCACCACCCGTAGGACTAGCGGGGAGGTCAGATACGCAGTATTTT
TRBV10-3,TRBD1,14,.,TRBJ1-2,CAISDSQGSEGYTF,TGTGCCATCAGTGACTCACAGGGGAGTGAAGGCTACACCTTC
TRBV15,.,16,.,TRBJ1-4,CATSTTGGAGWEKLFF,TGTGCCACCAGCACTACCGGGGGAGCCGGTTGGGAAAAACTGTTTTTT
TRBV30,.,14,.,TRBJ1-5,CAWSWQGSNQPQHF,TGTGCCTGGTCTTGGCAGGGCTCCAATCAGCCCCAGCATTTT
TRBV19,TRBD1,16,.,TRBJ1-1,CASSGVSGGQNTEAFF,TGTGCCAGTAGTGGCGTATCAGGGGGACAGAACACTGAAGCTTTCTTT
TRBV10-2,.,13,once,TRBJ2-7,CASSPGGLYEQYF,TGCGCCAGCAGCCCCGGGGGACTCTACGAGCAGTACTTC
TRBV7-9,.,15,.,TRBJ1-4,CASSLIQQWSEKLFF,TGTGCCAGCAGCTTAATCCAGCAATGGAGTGAAAAACTGTTTTTT
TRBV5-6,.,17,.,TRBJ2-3,CASSSPWRGPHTDTQYF,TGTGCCAGCAGCTCCCCGTGGAGGGGACCACACACAGATACGCAGTATTTT
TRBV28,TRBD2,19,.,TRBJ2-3,CASSPLGTSGGVDTDTQYF,TGTGCCAGCAGCCCCCTCGGGACTAGCGGGGGGGTAGACACAGATACGCAGTATTTT
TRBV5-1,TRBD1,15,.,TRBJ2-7,CASSLAGRGHYEQYF,TGCGCCAGCAGCTTGGCCGGCAGGGGGCATTACGAGCAGTACTTC
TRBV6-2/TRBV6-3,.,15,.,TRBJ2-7,CASSDPGLATYEQYF,TGTGCCAGCAGTGACCCCGGGCTAGCGACCTACGAGCAGTACTTC
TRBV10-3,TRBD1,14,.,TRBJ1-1,CAISPTGPNTEAFF,TGTGCCATCAGCCCGACAGGGCCGAACACTGAAGCTTTCTTT
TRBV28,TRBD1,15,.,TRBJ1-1,CASSLGTAGETEAFF,TGTGCCAGCAGTTTAGGGACAGCGGGGGAGACTGAAGCTTTCTTT
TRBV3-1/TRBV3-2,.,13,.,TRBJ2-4,CASSHRGENIQYF,TGTGCCAGCAGCCACAGGGGTGAAAACATTCAGTACTTC
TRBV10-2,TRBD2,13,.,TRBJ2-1,CASRSRTSLEQFF,TGCGCCAGCAGGAGCCGGACTAGCCTTGAGCAGTTCTTC
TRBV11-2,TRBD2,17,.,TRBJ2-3,CASSLVRERGGTDTQYF,TGTGCCAGCAGCTTAGTACGGGAGCGGGGGGGAACAGATACGCAGTATTTT
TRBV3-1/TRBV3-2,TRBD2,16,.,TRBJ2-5,CASSNLGLAGKETQYF,TGTGCCAGCAGCAACCTGGGACTAGCGGGGAAAGAGACCCAGTACTTC
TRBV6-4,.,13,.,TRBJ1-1,CASRKQGTDEAFF,TGTGCCAGTCGCAAACAGGGAACGGATGAAGCTTTCTTT
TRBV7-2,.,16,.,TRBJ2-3,CASSFRVQPGTDTQYF,TGTGCCAGCAGCTTTCGGGTCCAGCCGGGGACAGATACGCAGTATTTT
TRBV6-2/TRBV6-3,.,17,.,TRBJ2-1,CASSYSETAYSYNEQFF,TGTGCCAGCAGTTACTCGGAGACAGCGTACTCCTACAATGAGCAGTTCTTC
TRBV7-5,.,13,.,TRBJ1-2,CARSWTGRDGYTF,TGTGCCAGAAGCTGGACAGGAAGAGATGGCTACACCTTC
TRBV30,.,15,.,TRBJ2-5,CAWSAVGGARETQYF,TGTGCCTGGTCGGCCGTGGGGGGAGCGCGGGAGACCCAGTACTTC
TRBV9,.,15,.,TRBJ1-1,CASSVDEGLNTEAFF,TGTGCCAGCAGCGTAGATGAGGGTCTGAACACTGAAGCTTTCTTT
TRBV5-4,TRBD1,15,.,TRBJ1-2,CASSLTGDKENGYTF,TGTGCCAGCAGCTTAACAGGGGATAAGGAAAATGGCTACACCTTC
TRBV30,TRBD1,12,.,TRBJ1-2,CAWTEGAGGYTF,TGTGCCTGGACCGAGGGGGCTGGTGGCTACACCTTC
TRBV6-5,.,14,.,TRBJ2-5,CASSYSGRQETQYF,TGTGCCAGCAGTTACTCGGGCCGCCAAGAGACCCAGTACTTC
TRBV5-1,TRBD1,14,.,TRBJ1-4,CASSSQGANEKLFF,TGCGCCAGCAGCTCACAGGGGGCCAACGAAAAACTGTTTTTT
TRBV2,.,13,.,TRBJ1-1,CASRTAMNTEAFF,TGTGCCTCTCGGACAGCGATGAACACTGAAGCTTTCTTT
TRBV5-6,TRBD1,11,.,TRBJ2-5,CASVNRGLWYF,TGTGCCAGCGTGAACAGGGGCCTCTGGTACTTC
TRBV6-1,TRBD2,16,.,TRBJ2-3,CASSAIAGGSTDTQYF,TGTGCCAGCAGTGCAATAGCGGGGGGGAGCACAGATACGCAGTATTTT
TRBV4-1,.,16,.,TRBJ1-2,CASSQDGSFPQYGYTF,TGCGCCAGCAGCCAAGATGGGAGTTTTCCTCAGTATGGCTACACCTTC
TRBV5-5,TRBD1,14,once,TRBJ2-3,CASSLGQGADTQYF,TGTGCCAGCAGCTTGGGGCAGGGGGCAGATACGCAGTATTTT
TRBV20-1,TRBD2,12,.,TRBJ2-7,CSASRGGHEQYF,TGCAGTGCTAGTCGGGGGGGCCACGAGCAGTACTTC
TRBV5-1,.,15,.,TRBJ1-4,CASSLSGRENEKLFF,TGCGCCAGCAGCTTATCAGGCAGGGAAAATGAAAAACTGTTTTTT
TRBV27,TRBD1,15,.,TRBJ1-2,CASSLPQGVNYGYTF,TGTGCCAGCAGTTTACCACAGGGGGTTAACTATGGCTACACCTTC
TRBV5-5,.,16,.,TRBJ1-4,CASSGEGTSIHEKLFF,TGTGCCAGCAGCGGCGAGGGGACTTCTATACATGAAAAACTGTTTTTT
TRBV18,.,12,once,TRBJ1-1,CASSGGNTEAFF,TGTGCCAGCTCAGGAGGGAACACTGAAGCTTTCTTT
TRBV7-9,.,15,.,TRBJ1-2,CASSLEADRTYGYTF,TGTGCCAGCAGCTTAGAGGCAGACAGGACCTATGGCTACACCTTC
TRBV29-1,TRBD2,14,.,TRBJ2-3,CSVDLAGDTDTQYF,TGCAGCGTTGACTTAGCGGGGGACACAGATACGCAGTATTTT
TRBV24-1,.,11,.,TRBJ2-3,CATSDYDTQYF,TGTGCCACCAGTGACTACGATACGCAGTATTTT
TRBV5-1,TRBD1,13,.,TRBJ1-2,CASSSGQTYGYTF,TGCGCCAGCAGCTCGGGACAGACCTATGGCTACACCTTC
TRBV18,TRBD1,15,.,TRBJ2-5,CASSQKQGRRETQYF,TGTGCCAGCTCACAAAAACAGGGGCGTAGGGAGACCCAGTACTTC
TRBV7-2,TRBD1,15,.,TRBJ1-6,CASSFSGQGNSPLHF,TGTGCCAGCAGCTTTTCTGGACAGGGCAATTCACCCCTCCACTTT
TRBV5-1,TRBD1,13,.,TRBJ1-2,CASSRGQGDGYTF,TGCGCCAGCAGCCGAGGACAGGGGGATGGCTACACCTTC
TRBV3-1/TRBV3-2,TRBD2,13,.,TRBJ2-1,CASRLAGYNEQFF,TGTGCCAGTAGACTAGCGGGTTACAATGAGCAGTTCTTC
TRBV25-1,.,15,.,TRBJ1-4,CASSESHLLREKLFF,TGTGCCAGCAGTGAATCCCACTTGTTGCGAGAAAAACTGTTTTTT
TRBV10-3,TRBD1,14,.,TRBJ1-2,CAIRVQGAPDGYTF,TGTGCCATCAGGGTCCAGGGGGCCCCTGATGGCTACACCTTC